This TCR beta chain was profiled in a study of graft-versus-host responses after intestinal transplantation. Across the whole study: Anti-thymocyte globulin served as induction for all recipients, who then took tacrolimus and steroids for three to four years.

Intraepithelial and lamina propria lymphocytes were isolated from graft specimens. Some clones are missing from TCRdb's copy, which holds only in-frame ones; the method was immunoSEQ multiplex PCR. The sample carries roughly 9,600 clones, approximately 86% recorded once. This clone appeared a single time. The antigen is undetermined. V shed 2 bases and J 7 bases; nucleotides not matched to a gene: 11. This CDR3 has 16 residues. Per germline, CDR1 SGDLS and CDR2 YYNGEE. Regarding the study as a whole: Detection of GvH clones occurred in recipient marrow, and some had their first appearance in ileum or blood. Researchers found peak circulating GvH clone levels linked to early post-transplant HvG declines.

The chain joins TRBV9 to TRBJ2-1, with TRBD2 identical over 8 bases. Sample: ileum tissue, taken roughly 710 days after intestinal transplantation. This receptor was taken from a human patient who received an intestinal transplant, so some T cells may come from the graft donor. The CDR3 DNA follows: TGTGCCAGCAGCGTGTGGCAGGGCGGGGGGAGGAATGAGCAGTTCTTC. This gives the protein CASSVWQGGGRNEQFF.